This T cell receptor (beta chain) was found in a study of blood T cell repertoires in COVID-19. Study-level information: Sites in the United States, Italy and Spain provided acute and convalescent COVID-19 samples.

The CDR3 covers 15 residues. V shed 5 bases and J 3 bases; nucleotides not matched to a gene: 5. Germline CDR1 is LNHDA and CDR2 is SQIVND (reference sequence). Profiled with immunoSEQ multiplex PCR; TCRdb holds only in-frame clones, not every one. The sample gives about 59,000 clones, more than 60% of which show up once; roughly 14% is in the top ten. The TCR comes from a woman between 65 and 79 years old with acute or convalescent COVID-19. Sequenced sample: peripheral blood. The chain uses TRBV19 and TRBJ2-3, with TRBD1 identical over 10 bases. The CDR3 loop reads CASSFTGQGTDTQYF. The CDR3 region has the DNA TGTGCCAGTAGTTTCACGGGACAGGGGACAGATACGCAGTATTTT.